Listed here are 9 T cell receptor beta chains from one sample, sequenced in a study of OX40 agonist ivuxolimab in advanced cancers. Sequencing was performed with immunoSEQ multiplex PCR; in TCRdb, only in-frame clones are kept and a portion is missing. The repertoire includes 20,000 to 25,000 clones, 83% of them detected once, and roughly 20% sits in the top ten. Sequencing was performed on CD4+ or CD8+ T cells sorted from blood, taken in a trial of the OX40 agonist ivuxolimab. These receptors were obtained from an adult with an advanced solid tumor such as melanoma, head and neck, liver or kidney cancer.

V is TRBV7-6 and J is TRBJ1-5; 9 bases are shared with TRBD1. CDR1 SGHVS and CDR2 FNYEAQ come from the germline V gene. This CDR3 contains 19 residues. The V gene end was trimmed by 4 bases and the J gene end by 2 bases; junction bases not matched to a gene: 15. CDR3 protein: CASSSDRGDRERGNQPQHF. Here the CDR3 DNA reads TGTGCCAGCAGCTCTGACCGGGGGGACAGGGAGCGGGGCAATCAGCCCCAGCATTTT.

This clone has just a few counts. V gene TRBV7-9 combines with J gene TRBJ2-1, with D possibly matching TRBD2 (5 bases). CDR3 size: 15 residues. The germline V and J ends were trimmed by 4 bases and 5 bases, with 15 bases remaining between them. Germline CDR1 SEHNR, CDR2 FQNEAQ (reference sequence). The CDR3, as DNA: TGTGCCAGCAGCTCCGGGTGGACTCTTGACAATGAGCAGTTCTTC. Protein sequence: CASSSGWTLDNEQFF.

Only one count was recorded for this clone. The chain has TRBV27 and TRBJ2-7, with unresolved D. Germline CDR1 reads MNHEY; CDR2 reads SMNVEV (reference sequence). The germline V and J ends were trimmed by 4 bases and 4 bases, with 5 bases remaining between them. CDR3 length: 11 amino acids. CDR3 DNA: TGTGCCAGCAGTTCATTATACGAGCAGTACTTC. Its protein is CASSSLYEQYF.

This clone occurred a few times. At one of its ends the junction is not consistent with the germline gene, which may arise from a read error. V gene TRBV7-7 combines with J gene TRBJ2-5; D remains unclear. Germline CDR1 SSHAT, CDR2 FNYEAQ (reference sequence). The CDR3 sequence is 13 residues long. CDR3 nucleotide sequence: TGTGCTAGCAGCTTAGCTCCGGCAGAGACCCAGTACTTC. Translated: CASSLAPAETQYF. Using reference TRBV7-7 and TRBJ2-5 for the parts outside the CDR3, the full variable domain is GAGVSQSPRYKVTKRGQDVTLRCDPISSHATLYWYQQALGQGPEFLTYFNYEAQPDKSGLPSDRFSAERPEGSISTLTIQRTEQRDSAMYRCASSLAPAETQYFGPGTRLLVL.

In its sample, this clone was seen a few times. The chain carries TRBV11-3 and TRBJ2-1; 7 bases agree with TRBD1. The germline V gene has CDR1 SGHNT and CDR2 YENEEA. V lost 2 bases and J lost 8; bases outside the gene matches: 0. The CDR3 is 12 amino acids. The CDR3 here is CASSLQGDEQFF. Here the CDR3 DNA reads TGTGCCAGCAGCTTACAGGGGGATGAGCAGTTCTTC.

The chain recombines TRBV19 with TRBJ2-3; 9 nucleotides line up with TRBD2. J gave up 9 bases and V 8 bases, and 3 bases lay outside the gene matches. Germline V gene sequence: CDR1 LNHDA, CDR2 SQIVND (reference sequence). The CDR3 length is 11 residues. This CDR3 reads CASATSGTQYF. As DNA, the CDR3 is TGTGCCAGTGCTACTAGCGGGACGCAGTATTTT.

The chain combines TRBV5-1 with TRBJ2-1; D is ambiguous. V lost 0 bases and J 8 bases, leaving 6 bases between the germline ends. CDR1 and CDR2 (germline): SGHRS, YFSETQ. This CDR3 spans 12 amino acids. The CDR3 spells CASSLAAHEQFF. In DNA, the CDR3 is TGCGCCAGCAGCTTGGCCGCACATGAGCAGTTCTTC.

The chain recombines TRBV5-1 with TRBJ2-3; D is unresolved. This CDR3 is built from 12 residues. From germline, CDR1 is SGHRS and CDR2 YFSETQ. V dropped 4 bases and J dropped 5 bases, with 8 bases sitting between them. The CDR3 nucleotides read TGCGCCAGCAGCCCAAACCTAGATACGCAGTATTTT. It encodes CASSPNLDTQYF. The full variable domain, with the rest looked up from reference TRBV5-1 and TRBJ2-3, is KAGVTQTPRYLIKTRGQQVTLSCSPISGHRSVSWYQQTPGQGLQFLFEYFSETQRNKGNFPGRFSGRQFSNSRSEMNVSTLELGDSALYLCASSPNLDTQYFGPGTRLTVL.

The gene calls are TRBV5-4 and TRBJ2-7, with 12 bases aligning to TRBD1. CDR1 is SGHNT and CDR2 is YYREEE in the germline V gene (reference sequence). With 4 bases clipped from V and 2 bases from J, the junction kept 4 bases outside the gene matches. The CDR3 is 15 residues long. CDR3 sequence reads: CASSVGQGATYEQYF. As DNA, the CDR3 is TGTGCCAGCAGCGTGGGACAGGGGGCAACCTACGAGCAGTACTTC.